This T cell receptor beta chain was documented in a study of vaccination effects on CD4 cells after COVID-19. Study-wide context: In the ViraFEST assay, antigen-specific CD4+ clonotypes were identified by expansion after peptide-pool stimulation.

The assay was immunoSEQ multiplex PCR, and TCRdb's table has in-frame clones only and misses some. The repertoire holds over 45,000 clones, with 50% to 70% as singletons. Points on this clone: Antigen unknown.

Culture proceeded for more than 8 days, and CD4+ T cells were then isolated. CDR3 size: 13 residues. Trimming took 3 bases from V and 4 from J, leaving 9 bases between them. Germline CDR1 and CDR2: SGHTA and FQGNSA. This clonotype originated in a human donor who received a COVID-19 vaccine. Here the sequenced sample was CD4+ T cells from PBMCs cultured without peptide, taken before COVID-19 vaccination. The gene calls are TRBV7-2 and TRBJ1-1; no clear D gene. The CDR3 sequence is CASSLTDSTEAFF. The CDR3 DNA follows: TGTGCCAGCAGCTTGACGGACTCCACTGAAGCTTTCTTT.